Listed here are 16 T cell receptor beta chains from one sample, sequenced in a study of shared clonotypes between healthy human individuals. Profiled with immunoSEQ multiplex PCR; TCRdb holds only in-frame clones, not every one. The data hold some 2,400,000 clones, with 90% to 97% observed a single time. Sequenced sample: naive CD4+ T cells sorted from blood. As to subset: CD45RA+ positively selected. Every receptor here comes from a man younger than 35 in good health.

The chain combines TRBV7-9 with TRBJ1-3; D may be TRBD1 (5 bases). Germline V gene data show CDR1 as SEHNR and CDR2 as FQNEAQ (reference sequence). The CDR3 consists of 14 residues. V was pared by 1 base and J by 3 bases, with 7 bases between. DNA for the CDR3: TGTGCCAGCAGCTTAGGGGGCCTTGGAAACACCATATATTTT. It yields the protein CASSLGGLGNTIYF.

The chain couples TRBV11-2 to TRBJ2-5; no clear D. The CDR3 totals 15 residues. V was trimmed by 0 bases and J by 2 bases, leaving 10 bases between them. CDR1 and CDR2 (germline): SGHAT, FQNNGV. Written as DNA, the CDR3 is TGTGCCAGCAGCTTAGATGGGATAGGTCAAGAGACCCAGTACTTC. It codes for CASSLDGIGQETQYF. Combining the CDR3 with reference TRBV11-2 and TRBJ2-5 gives the whole variable domain EAGVAQSPRYKIIEKRQSVAFWCNPISGHATLYWYQQILGQGPKLLIQFQNNGVVDDSQLPKDRFSAERLKGVDSTLKIQPAKLEDSAVYLCASSLDGIGQETQYFGPGTRLLVL.

The J gene is TRBJ1-6, the V gene TRBV7-9, with 7 nucleotides matching TRBD1. This CDR3 is 12 amino acids long. With V trimmed by 5 bases and J by 10 bases, 2 bases remained unmatched. The germline CDR1 and CDR2 sequences are SEHNR and FQNEAQ (reference sequence). The chain's CDR3 is CASSRQGSPLHF. As DNA, the CDR3 is TGTGCCAGCAGCCGACAGGGATCACCCCTCCACTTT.

The gene calls are TRBV7-2 and TRBJ2-3; possible D gene TRBD2, 6 bases. The germline V gene has CDR1 SGHTA and CDR2 FQGNSA. V gave up 4 bases and J gave up 3 bases, with 20 bases separating them. This CDR3 contains 17 residues. This CDR3 is CASSSGPGRSGTDTQYF. As DNA, the CDR3 is TGTGCCAGCAGCTCCGGACCCGGGAGATCTGGTACAGATACGCAGTATTTT.

V usage is TRBV6-1 and J usage is TRBJ1-2; tentatively, D is TRBD1 (5 bases). Deletions cut 6 bases from V and 4 bases from J, with 18 bases between. This CDR3 comprises 15 residues. CDR1 is MNHNS, CDR2 SASEGT, per germline. The CDR3 sequence: CASRTLDAGSYGYTF. In DNA form, the CDR3 reads TGTGCCAGCAGGACCCTTGACGCAGGGAGCTATGGCTACACCTTC.

The chain has TRBV5-1 and TRBJ2-7; D is undetermined. Per germline, CDR1 SGHRS and CDR2 YFSETQ. V lost 0 bases and J 3 bases, leaving 16 bases between the germline ends. The CDR3 totals 16 residues. The CDR3 DNA follows: TGCGCCAGCAGCTTGGAGCCCTTAAAGGGTTTCTACGAGCAGTACTTC. Residues: CASSLEPLKGFYEQYF.

This clone was counted only a few times. The V gene is TRBV2, the J gene TRBJ1-2; D not certain. Germline lookup yields CDR1 SNHLY and CDR2 FYNNEI. Trimming shortened V by 5 bases and J by 8 bases, and 12 bases separated the two germline ends. This CDR3 is built from 12 residues. The CDR3 spells CASSPPNQGYTF. As DNA, the CDR3 is TGTGCCAGCAGTCCCCCTAACCAGGGCTACACCTTC.

A note on this clone: Other nucleotide sequences in the sample specify the same CDR3. The chain recombines TRBV28 with TRBJ2-7, with 8 bases identical to TRBD2. V dropped 6 bases and J dropped 0; count of bases not matched to a gene: 7. The CDR3 extends over 15 amino acids. CDR1 is MDHEN and CDR2 is SYDVKM in the germline V gene. The CDR3: CASSSSGGNSYEQYF. The CDR3 DNA is TGTGCCAGCAGCTCCTCGGGGGGGAACTCCTACGAGCAGTACTTC.

The V call is TRBV4-2, the J call TRBJ2-2, with D maybe TRBD2 (6 bases). V was trimmed by 0 bases and J by 4 bases, leaving 9 bases between them. CDR3 size: 15 residues. Germline values: CDR1 LGHNA, CDR2 YNFKEQ. CDR3 nucleotides: TGTGCCAGCAGCCAAGATGGGGGGAGCACCGGGGAGCTGTTTTTT. Protein sequence: CASSQDGGSTGELFF.

This clone was counted once. The V call is TRBV30, the J call TRBJ1-6, with D possibly being TRBD1 (5 bases). The CDR3 consists of 13 residues. The germline V and J ends were trimmed by 2 bases and 8 bases, with 10 bases remaining between them. CDR1 and CDR2 from the germline V gene are GTSNPN and SVGIG (reference sequence). The CDR3 spells CAWSTRDDSPLHF. CDR3 coding DNA: TGTGCCTGGAGTACCAGGGACGATTCACCCCTCCACTTT.

In DNA form, the CDR3 reads TGTGCCAGCAGCTTACCAGTCGTGTGGAGCTCCTACAATGAGCAGTTCTTC. This gives the protein CASSLPVVWSSYNEQFF. The gene calls are TRBV11-2 and TRBJ2-1; D is uncertain. In germline, CDR1 is SGHAT, CDR2 FQNNGV. The V end lost 2 bases, the J end lost 0 bases, and 14 bases lay between the germline ends. The CDR3 is made up of 17 amino acids.

The V and J genes are TRBV11-2 and TRBJ2-7, with 10 positions matching TRBD1. The ends lost 6 bases at V and 4 bases at J; junction bases unmatched: 9. The CDR3 covers 15 residues. Germline V gives CDR1 SGHAT, CDR2 FQNNGV. CDR3 sequence reads: CASRKPGQGIYEQYF. DNA for the CDR3: TGTGCCAGCAGAAAACCGGGACAGGGGATTTACGAGCAGTACTTC. The full variable domain, with the rest looked up from reference TRBV11-2 and TRBJ2-7, is EAGVAQSPRYKIIEKRQSVAFWCNPISGHATLYWYQQILGQGPKLLIQFQNNGVVDDSQLPKDRFSAERLKGVDSTLKIQPAKLEDSAVYLCASRKPGQGIYEQYFGPGTRLTVT.

The rearrangement joins TRBV19 to TRBJ2-7; D is ambiguous. The CDR3 covers 13 residues. The germline V gene encodes CDR1 LNHDA and CDR2 SQIVND (reference sequence). With 3 bases removed from V and 7 bases from J, the gap between germline ends came to 13 bases. CDR3 in DNA: TGTGCCAGTAGTATGGCGTTGGAAGGGGAGCAGTACTTC. It is translated as CASSMALEGEQYF.

V gene TRBV28 combines with J gene TRBJ1-5; no reliable D call. Trimming removed 6 bases from V and 3 bases from J, with 15 bases in between. Germline V gene data show CDR1 as MDHEN and CDR2 as SYDVKM. This CDR3 has 15 residues. The CDR3 DNA reads TGTGCCAGCAGACGAGACGGACGGAACAATCAGCCCCAGCATTTT. This sequence encodes CASRRDGRNNQPQHF.

CDR3 sequence: CASSQVRPNTEAFF. CDR3 nucleotide sequence: TGTGCCAGCAGCCAGGTCCGGCCGAACACTGAAGCTTTCTTT. The chain is built from TRBV7-9 and TRBJ1-1; D unresolved. From germline, CDR1 is SEHNR and CDR2 FQNEAQ (reference sequence). CDR3 length: 14 residues. With 5 bases removed from V and 1 base from J, the gap between germline ends came to 11 bases.

The chain recombines TRBV27 with TRBJ2-7; 8 bases map to TRBD2. The CDR3 spans 18 residues. The germline gives CDR1 MNHEY, CDR2 SMNVEV (reference sequence). V was pared by 5 bases and J by 2 bases, with 17 bases of the junction left unmatched. The CDR3 sequence: CASSPSGLAIRVAYEQYF. CDR3 DNA sequence: TGTGCCAGCAGTCCGTCAGGACTAGCAATTAGGGTCGCCTACGAGCAGTACTTC.